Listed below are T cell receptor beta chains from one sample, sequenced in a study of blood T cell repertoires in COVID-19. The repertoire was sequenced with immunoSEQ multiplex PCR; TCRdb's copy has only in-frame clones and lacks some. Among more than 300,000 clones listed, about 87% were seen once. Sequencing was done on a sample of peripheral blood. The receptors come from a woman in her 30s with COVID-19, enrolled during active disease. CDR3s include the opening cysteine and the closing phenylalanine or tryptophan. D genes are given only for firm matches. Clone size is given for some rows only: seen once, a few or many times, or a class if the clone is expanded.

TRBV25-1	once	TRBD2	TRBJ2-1	TGTGCCAGCAGTGAATCGGCTCCTTTTGGACTAGCGGGACCCGAGCAGTTCTTC	CASSESAPFGLAGPEQFF
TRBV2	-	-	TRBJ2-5	TGTGCCAGCAGTGAAGAACGCGGGCGTCGGGAGACCCAGTACTTC	CASSEERGRRETQYF
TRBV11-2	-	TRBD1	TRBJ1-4	TGTGCCAGCAGCTTAGGAGGGGCAGGGGGAAATGAAAAACTGTTTTTT	CASSLGGAGGNEKLFF
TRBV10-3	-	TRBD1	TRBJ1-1	TGTGCCACTACGACAGGGGGCTACGTCACTGAAGCTTTCTTT	CATTTGGYVTEAFF
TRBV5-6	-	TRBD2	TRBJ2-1	TGTGCCAGCAGCTTGGGGCGGGAGGGCCTCAATGAGCAGTTCTTC	CASSLGREGLNEQFF
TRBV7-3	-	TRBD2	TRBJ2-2	TGTGCCAGCAGTACCCTAGCGGTGAACACCGGGGAGCTGTTTTTT	CASSTLAVNTGELFF
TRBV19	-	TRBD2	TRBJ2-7	TGTGCCAGTAGTCGCTCCGGGACTAAAAACGAGCAGTACTTC	CASSRSGTKNEQYF
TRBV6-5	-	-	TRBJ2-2	TGTGCCAGCAGTCAGCTTTTCAGGGAAGCCGGGGAGCTGTTTTTT	CASSQLFREAGELFF
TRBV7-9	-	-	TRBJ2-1	TGTGCCAGCAGCTCCCTCGCTAGGAGGAATGAGCAGTTCTTC	CASSSLARRNEQFF
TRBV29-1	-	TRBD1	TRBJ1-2	TGCAGCGTTGAAGGGACAGGCCACTACACCTTC	CSVEGTGHYTF
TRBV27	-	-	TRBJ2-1	TGTGCCAGCAGTTTATCCCTGGTGGGGGGGCGGGGCAATGAGCAGTTCTTC	CASSLSLVGGRGNEQFF
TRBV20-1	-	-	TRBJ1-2	TGCAGTGCTAGTCCCAGGGTCGATGGCTACACCTTC	CSASPRVDGYTF
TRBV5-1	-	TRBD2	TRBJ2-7	TGCGCCAGCAGCTTGGGGCTAGCGGAGATCTCCTACGAGCAGTACTTC	CASSLGLAEISYEQYF
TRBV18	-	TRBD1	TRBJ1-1	TGTGCCAGCTCACCTACTGGACAGGACGGGACTGAAGCTTTCTTT	CASSPTGQDGTEAFF
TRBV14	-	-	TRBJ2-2	TGTGCCAGCAGCCAAGAGGTTGGAGCCGGGGAGCTGTTTTTT	CASSQEVGAGELFF
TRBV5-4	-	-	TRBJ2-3	TGTGCCAGCAGCTTGGTAATCGGGAGAATCGCAGATACGCAGTATTTT	CASSLVIGRIADTQYF
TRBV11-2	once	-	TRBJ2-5	TGTGCCAGCAGCCGGACAGAAGAGACCCAGTACTTC	CASSRTEETQYF
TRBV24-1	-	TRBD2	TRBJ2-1	TGTGCCACCAGTGATTTGCGACTAGCGGGAGGGCGCGCGCAGTTCTTC	CATSDLRLAGGRAQFF
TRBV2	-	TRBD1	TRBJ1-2	TGTGCCAGGAGGGACAGGGGAGACTATGGCTACACCTTC	CARRDRGDYGYTF
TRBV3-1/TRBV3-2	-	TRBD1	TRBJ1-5	TGTGCCAGCAGCCCCGGGACAGGAGAACAGCCCCAGCATTTT	CASSPGTGEQPQHF
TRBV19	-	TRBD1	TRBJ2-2	TGTGCCAGTAGCGGGACAGGGGACACCGGGGAGCTGTTTTTT	CASSGTGDTGELFF
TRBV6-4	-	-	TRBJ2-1	TGTGCCACCAAACCTAGTCGGGACAACAATGAGCAGTTCTTC	CATKPSRDNNEQFF
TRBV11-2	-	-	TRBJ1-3	TGTGCCAGCAGCTTAGCAGGGCGTCCCGGAAACACCATATATTTT	CASSLAGRPGNTIYF
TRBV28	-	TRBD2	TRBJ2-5	TGTGCCAGCAGTCCCGGGGGGACTAGCGGGAGCCCAGGGACCCAGTACTTC	CASSPGGTSGSPGTQYF
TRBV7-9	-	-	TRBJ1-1	TGTGCCAGCAGCCCGTTAACAGGGTCTGGCACTGAAGCTTTCTTT	CASSPLTGSGTEAFF
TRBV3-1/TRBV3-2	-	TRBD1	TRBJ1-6	TGTGCCAGCAGCCAAGATATAGGGGGCACCTCACCCCTCCACTTT	CASSQDIGGTSPLHF
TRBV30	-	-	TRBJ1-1	TGTGCCTGGTCGCGGGCTTTGTCTGAAGCTTTCTTT	CAWSRALSEAFF
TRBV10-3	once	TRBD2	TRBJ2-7	TGTGCCACCGGGACTAGCGCCACCTACGAGCAGTACTTC	CATGTSATYEQYF
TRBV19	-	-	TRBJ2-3	TGTGCCAGTAGTTCCGGTTCTAACACAGATACGCAGTATTTT	CASSSGSNTDTQYF
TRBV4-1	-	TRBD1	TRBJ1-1	TGCGCCAGCAGCCAAGCTAGGGGGCGGGAGAACACTGAAGCTTTCTTT	CASSQARGRENTEAFF
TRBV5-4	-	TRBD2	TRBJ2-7	TGTGCCAGCAGCCTTGACTTAGCGGGAGAAAGGGGGGAGCAGTACTTC	CASSLDLAGERGEQYF
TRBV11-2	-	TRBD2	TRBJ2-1	TGTGCCAGCAGCTTAGATGTAGCGGGATACTACAATGAGCAGTTCTTC	CASSLDVAGYYNEQFF
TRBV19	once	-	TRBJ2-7	TGTGCCACCAATTTGGCGGGGACCGAGCAGTACTTC	CATNLAGTEQYF
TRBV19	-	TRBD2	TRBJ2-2	TGTGCCAGTCAGGCCCTAGCGGAGACGAACACCGGGGAGCTGTTTTTT	CASQALAETNTGELFF
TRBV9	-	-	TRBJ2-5	TGTGCCAGCAGCGTAGCCGGACTGCAGTACCAAGAGACCCAGTACTTC	CASSVAGLQYQETQYF
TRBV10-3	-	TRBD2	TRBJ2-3	TGTGCCATCACGGCGGGAGTAACAGATACGCAGTATTTT	CAITAGVTDTQYF
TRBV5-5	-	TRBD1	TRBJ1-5	TGTGCCAGCAGCGGGGGACAGATCAATCAGCCCCAGCATTTT	CASSGGQINQPQHF